Listed below are T cell receptor beta chains from one sample, sequenced in a study of blood T cell repertoires in COVID-19. Sequencing was performed with immunoSEQ multiplex PCR; in TCRdb, only in-frame clones are kept and a portion is missing. The sample consists of about 150,000 clones, over 80% of them appearing once. The sample consisted of peripheral blood. These receptors originate from a man in his thirties or forties with COVID-19, enrolled during active disease. The CDR3 runs from the conserved cysteine through the conserved F or W. Clone size is not always given. Where it is, it says once, few, many or a class for expanded clones.

>TRBV19|14|-|TRBJ1-2
CASSMGQSIGGYTF
>TRBV7-9|16|-|TRBJ2-1
CASSSSFLAGGNEQFF
>TRBV2|14|-|TRBJ1-1
CASSPDQAGAEAFF
>TRBV3-1/TRBV3-2|17|few|TRBJ2-3
CASSQVPGLGNTDTQYF
>TRBV24-1|13|-|TRBJ2-1
CATGTGTTMRQFF
>TRBV4-3|17|-|TRBJ2-2
CASSQASQGGYTGELFF
>TRBV10-1|13|-|TRBJ2-2
CASSEGDTGELFF
>TRBV30|13|-|TRBJ1-5
CAWSRGGQQPQHF
>TRBV12-2|16|once|TRBJ2-1
CASRLVSGRVGNEQFF
>TRBV3-1/TRBV3-2|15|-|TRBJ2-3
CASRLGQGDADTQYF
>TRBV6-2/TRBV6-3|15|few|TRBJ2-3
CASSYSGGRPDTQYF
>TRBV24-1|13|-|TRBJ1-5
CATSQGRYQPQHF
>TRBV7-3|14|-|TRBJ2-6
CASSSTAGANVLTF
>TRBV24-1|12|-|TRBJ1-5
CATSHPTGLQHF
>TRBV3-1/TRBV3-2|17|-|TRBJ1-3
CASSRRGQEYTGNTIYF
>TRBV24-1|12|-|TRBJ2-1
CATRRSFGEQFF
>TRBV7-9|12|-|TRBJ1-6
CASSLEYSSLHF
>TRBV7-2|16|-|TRBJ2-7
CASSHILPPSAYEQYF
>TRBV27|15|-|TRBJ1-2
CASSFRDRGTYGYTF
>TRBV5-5|14|-|TRBJ2-7
CASSLASVSYEQYF
>TRBV6-1|17|-|TRBJ2-7
CASSEALAAAFSYEQYF
>TRBV2|14|-|TRBJ2-7
CASSSSGRAHEQYF
>TRBV29-1|13|-|TRBJ1-2
CSVSGVGSYGYTF
>TRBV19|13|-|TRBJ2-1
CASSVRHGNEQFF
>TRBV18|13|-|TRBJ2-7
CASSPGLANEQYF
>TRBV28|15|-|TRBJ1-4
CASSLQGQGDEKLFF
>TRBV28|16|-|TRBJ2-7
CASRSTPRTGVYEQYF
>TRBV3-1/TRBV3-2|13|-|TRBJ1-1
CASSQSQGTGAFF
>TRBV19|13|-|TRBJ1-4
CASRQGGAEKLFF
>TRBV11-2|15|-|TRBJ2-1
CASSLVRGKNNEQFF
>TRBV2|15|few|TRBJ2-1
CASSEQGSTMNVQFF
>TRBV21-1|16|-|TRBJ2-7
CASSKEVPGGPYEQYF
>TRBV29-1|13|-|TRBJ1-4
CSISRGLGEKLFF
>TRBV7-8|15|few|TRBJ1-2
CASSFKLSGVNGYTF
>TRBV19|14|-|TRBJ2-7
CASSIGRQAYEQYF
>TRBV7-9|15|-|TRBJ2-6
CASSLGASGANVLTF
>TRBV21-1|13|-|TRBJ1-2
CASSAGTVYGYTF
>TRBV4-3|14|-|TRBJ1-1
CASSQDNRGTEAFF
>TRBV28|16|-|TRBJ2-7
CASSFRGGLGRGEQYF
>TRBV28|15|-|TRBJ1-6
CASSAAGSINSPLHF
>TRBV5-1|16|-|TRBJ2-3
CASSLPLAGEGDTQYF